Following are 9 T cell receptor beta chains from one sample sequenced in a study of control samples from healthy donors and cancer patients. The repertoire was sequenced with immunoSEQ multiplex PCR; TCRdb's copy has only in-frame clones and lacks some. The data contain some 120,000 clones, over 85% of them singletons. The sample consisted of blood. All receptors come from a man younger than 40 in good health.

The chain links TRBV2 to TRBJ2-3, with 12 bases fitting TRBD2. The CDR3 has 15 amino acids. Germline V gene sequence: CDR1 SNHLY, CDR2 FYNNEI. V was clipped by 4 bases and J by 1 base; unmatched bases: 0. The CDR3 sequence: CASSGLAGGTDTQYF. Here the CDR3 DNA reads TGTGCCAGCAGTGGACTAGCGGGGGGCACAGATACGCAGTATTTT.

The genes are TRBV18 and TRBJ1-2, with a tentative D call TRBD1 (5 bases). This CDR3 comprises 15 residues. V lost 3 bases, J lost 4 bases, and 15 bases lay in between. In germline, CDR1 is KGHSH, CDR2 LQKENI. The CDR3 sequence is CASSPDKGLGYGYTF. DNA of the CDR3: TGTGCCAGCTCACCGGACAAGGGGCTGGGCTATGGCTACACCTTC.

Turning to this clone: At one end, the junction sequence differs from germline, possibly due to a read error. The chain is built from TRBV27 and TRBJ2-3; 7 bases map to TRBD1. This CDR3 spans 11 amino acids. Germline V gene data show CDR1 as MNHEY and CDR2 as SMNVEV (reference sequence). The CDR3 reads CATRGPYSSQF. The CDR3 bases are TGTGCCACGAGGGGGCCCTACTCTTCCCAGTTT.

This chain links TRBV5-1 with TRBJ1-4; no clear D. In germline, CDR1 is SGHRS, CDR2 YFSETQ. The CDR3 has 16 residues. Trimming shortened V by 0 bases and J by 5 bases, and 14 bases separated the two germline ends. CDR3 sequence reads: CASSLAGSSANEKLFF. The CDR3 DNA reads as TGCGCCAGCAGCTTGGCCGGGTCCTCGGCGAATGAAAAACTGTTTTTT. The entire variable domain, with the rest obtained from reference TRBV5-1 and TRBJ1-4, is as follows: KAGVTQTPRYLIKTRGQQVTLSCSPISGHRSVSWYQQTPGQGLQFLFEYFSETQRNKGNFPGRFSGRQFSNSRSEMNVSTLELGDSALYLCASSLAGSSANEKLFFGSGTQLSVL.

The V gene is TRBV20-1, the J gene TRBJ1-1; D may be TRBD1 (5 bases). This CDR3 comprises 10 residues. V was shortened by 6 bases and J by 6 bases, with 8 bases between the two germline ends. Germline V gives CDR1 DFQATT, CDR2 SNEGSKA (reference sequence). The CDR3 bases are TGCAGTGCGAGGGGTTCTGAAGCTTTCTTT. Its translation: CSARGSEAFF.

V is TRBV5-1 and J is TRBJ2-5, with 7 bases identical to TRBD1. CDR3 size: 14 residues. V shed 2 bases and J 5 bases; nucleotides not matched to a gene: 6. In germline, CDR1 is SGHRS, CDR2 YFSETQ. The CDR3 region has the DNA TGCGCCAGCAGCTTACAGGGGCAACGGGAGACCCAGTACTTC. It is translated as CASSLQGQRETQYF.

As DNA, the CDR3 is TGTGCCAGCAGCCCCGGGTGGGGGAGCACAGATACGCAGTATTTT. Protein product: CASSPGWGSTDTQYF. The gene calls are TRBV9 and TRBJ2-3; perhaps D is TRBD1 or TRBD2 (5 bases each). The V and J ends lost 4 bases and 0 bases respectively, with 12 bases between them. Germline V gene lookup returns CDR1 SGDLS and CDR2 YYNGEE. This CDR3 spans 15 amino acids.

V gene TRBV19 combines with J gene TRBJ1-4, with 8 bases aligning to TRBD1. The length of the CDR3 is 15 residues. V lost 5 bases, J lost 8 bases, and 10 bases stayed unmatched. The germline V gene encodes CDR1 LNHDA and CDR2 SQIVND (reference sequence). The CDR3 DNA follows: TGTGCCAGTAGTGTCGACAGGGGCCGGAGAGAAAAACTGTTTTTT. Its protein product is CASSVDRGRREKLFF.

The CDR3 region has the DNA TGTGCCAGCACCCCCCAGGGGCTAAAGACAGATACGCAGTATTTT. Its translation: CASTPQGLKTDTQYF. The chain employs TRBV6-5 and TRBJ2-3; weak D call: TRBD1 (6 bases). The germline V and J ends were trimmed by 7 bases and 3 bases, with 17 bases remaining between them. The CDR3 length is 15 residues. Germline CDR1 reads MNHEY; CDR2 reads SVGAGI.